This is a list of T cell receptor beta chains from one sample in a study of neurological immune-mediated disorders. One entry per CDR3 protein, called by TCRdb with MiXCR from the 5' RACE reads. In the table there are about 50,000 distinct CDR3 sequences, roughly 8.8% of which are singletons. The sequenced sample consisted of PBMCs. The receptors shown here come from a woman aged 40-49 years in good health. The conserved cysteine and the conserved F or W are not part of the CDR3 here.

TRBV7-8,VSRLAGGNNEQF
TRBV7-8,ASSSNRGVQPQH
TRBV7-2,ASSLNPGAYGYT
TRBV25-1,ASSAGRLTGELF
TRBV12-3/TRBV12-4,ASSPGGKPNQPQH
TRBV2,ASSDRPGELF
TRBV6-5,ASSKYRDQTTYEQY
TRBV5-5,ASSFYICSARVQNYGYT
TRBV4-3,ASSQRAPSGRGTETQY
TRBV20-1,SALGEAVPKFEQF
TRBV12-3/TRBV12-4,ASSLVGDYGYT
TRBV5-1,ASSLDRTYNSPLH
TRBV29-1,SVTEMNTEAF
TRBV7-8,ASSFADRGKGDYGYT
TRBV7-2,ASSLGSGWAEAF
TRBV4-3,ASSQDPRVGANVLT
TRBV29-1,SVERTGRSGETQY
TRBV24-1,ATADKFGYGYT
TRBV9,ASSVEGFSYEQY
TRBV12-3/TRBV12-4,ASSPYGFDAF
TRBV29-1,SARDRGGNQPQH
TRBV12-3/TRBV12-4,ASSLGGRNTEAF
TRBV27,ASSLLAGGSYNEQF
TRBV9,ASSPLVGGLTSGELF
TRBV6-1,ASSEFSGYNEQF
TRBV6-4,ASSDGAGGEETQY
TRBV20-1,SARETGLYEQY
TRBV7-9,ASSSRPADTHGYT
TRBV6-2/TRBV6-3,ASSYGDTGELF
TRBV5-1,ASKLGGGDEQY
TRBV29-1,SGNTGFGTEAF
TRBV2,ASRRTSGGLNTGELF
TRBV5-1,ASSFGTGEETQY
TRBV2,ASSGLAGIEQY
TRBV6-5,ASSGPDGLNTEAF
TRBV15,STSREGGKYTQY
TRBV20-1,SARDLMRTGPNNEQF
TRBV5-1,ASSLVGLRVWTGELF
TRBV6-2/TRBV6-3,ASTRDSGPTGELF
TRBV20-1,STYAPQAQDTQY
TRBV5-6,ASSNDEGVFFEDEQF
TRBV29-1,SVDMGQTSGKYNEQF
TRBV7-2,ASRSGLAGVGTGELF
TRBV27,ASSLIRGNEQF
TRBV11-2,ASSPFRQRYGYT
TRBV7-8,ASSLRGGNEQF
TRBV24-1,ATSDQRQGYNEQF
TRBV29-1,SGKTSPGPHPQY
TRBV6-2/TRBV6-3,ASSATGNIQPQH
TRBV10-3,AISESIDLNTGELF
TRBV9,ASSVGDSSYEQY
TRBV28,ASSGGEKLF
TRBV11-2,ASSSEAGYYTEAF
TRBV29-1,SVAQSTDTQY
TRBV6-2/TRBV6-3,ASRIRPGQGGTEAF
TRBV20-1,SAREPTLGVEQY
TRBV19,ASSLNGNYGYT